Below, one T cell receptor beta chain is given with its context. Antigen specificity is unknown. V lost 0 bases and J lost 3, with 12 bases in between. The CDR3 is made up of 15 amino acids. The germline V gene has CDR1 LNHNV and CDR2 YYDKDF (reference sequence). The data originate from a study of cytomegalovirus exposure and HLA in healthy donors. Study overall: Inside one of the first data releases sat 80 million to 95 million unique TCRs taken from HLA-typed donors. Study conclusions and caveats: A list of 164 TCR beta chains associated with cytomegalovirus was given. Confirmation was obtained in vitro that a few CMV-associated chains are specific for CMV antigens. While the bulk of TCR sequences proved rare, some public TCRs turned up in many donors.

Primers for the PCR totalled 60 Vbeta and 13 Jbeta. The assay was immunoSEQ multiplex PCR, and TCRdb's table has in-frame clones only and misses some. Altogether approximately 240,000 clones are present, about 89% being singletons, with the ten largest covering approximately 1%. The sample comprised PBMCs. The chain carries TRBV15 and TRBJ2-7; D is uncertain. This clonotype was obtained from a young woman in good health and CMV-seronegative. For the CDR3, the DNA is TGTGCCACCAGCAGAGATCGCGCAAATAACTACGAGCAGTACTTC. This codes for CATSRDRANNYEQYF. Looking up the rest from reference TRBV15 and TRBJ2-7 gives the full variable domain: DAMVIQNPRYQVTQFGKPVTLSCSQTLNHNVMYWYQQKSSQAPKLLFHYYDKDFNNEADTPDNFQSRRPNTSFCFLDIRSPGLGDTAMYLCATSRDRANNYEQYFGPGTRLTVT.